The T cell receptor (beta chain) described here comes from a study of CD8 T cells in ankylosing spondylitis. Findings and limits, study-wide: Earlier studies detected some motif variants in reactive arthritis synovial fluid and blood. For ankylosing spondylitis blood, a TCR beta motif of about eight highly homologous variants appeared characteristic. Disease-linked clones, CD8+, were relatively rare in peripheral blood.

Libraries of TCR beta came from quantitative 5'-RACE with molecular barcodes. TCRdb re-called the 5' RACE reads through MiXCR, storing one row per CDR3 protein. The data show 350,000 to 450,000 distinct CDR3 sequences, more than 25% seen once. The CDR3 is made up of 14 amino acids. V gave up 3 bases and J gave up 3 bases; unmatched junction bases: 4. Germline V CDR1 and CDR2: SGHRS, YFSETQ. About this clonotype itself: Its target is unknown.

V is TRBV5-1 and J is TRBJ2-7; 9 nucleotides match TRBD2. The clonotype comes from a male donor with ankylosing spondylitis. The sequencing sample was made of blood, either unsorted or a sorted T cell fraction (not recorded which). The CDR3 sequence: CASSSQTSGYEQYF. CDR3 sequence (DNA): TGCGCCAGCAGCTCTCAGACTAGCGGCTACGAGCAGTACTTC. Based on the CDR3 plus reference TRBV5-1 and TRBJ2-7, the full variable domain is KAGVTQTPRYLIKTRGQQVTLSCSPISGHRSVSWYQQTPGQGLQFLFEYFSETQRNKGNFPGRFSGRQFSNSRSEMNVSTLELGDSALYLCASSSQTSGYEQYFGPGTRLTVT.